The 6 T cell receptor beta chains in this list originate from one sample, sequenced in a study of OX40 agonist ivuxolimab in advanced cancers. Sequencing was performed with immunoSEQ multiplex PCR; in TCRdb, only in-frame clones are kept and a portion is missing. There are 60,000 to 75,000 clones in the sample; roughly 89% occur only once, and around 26% lies in the top ten. Material: CD4+ or CD8+ T cells sorted from blood, obtained in a trial of the OX40 agonist ivuxolimab. The origin of the receptors is an adult with an advanced solid tumor such as melanoma, head and neck, liver or kidney cancer.

The chain uses TRBV5-6 and TRBJ2-7, with D tentatively TRBD1 or TRBD2 (5 bases each). From germline, CDR1 is SGHDT and CDR2 YYEEEE. The V and J ends lost 2 bases and 0 bases respectively, with 15 bases between them. This CDR3 is built from 16 residues. The DNA for the CDR3 is TGTGCCAGCAGCTTACTGGGACGGAAGTACTCCTACGAGCAGTACTTC. It yields the protein CASSLLGRKYSYEQYF. The whole variable domain, filled in from reference TRBV5-6 and TRBJ2-7, reads DAGVTQSPTHLIKTRGQQVTLRCSPKSGHDTVSWYQQALGQGPQFIFQYYEEEERQRGNFPDRFSGHQFPNYSSELNVNALLLGDSALYLCASSLLGRKYSYEQYFGPGTRLTVT.

This rearrangement joins TRBV2 to TRBJ1-5, with TRBD1 matching over 8 bases. The J segment lost 3 bases and the V segment lost 8 bases, leaving 3 bases of the junction unmatched. Germline V gives CDR1 SNHLY, CDR2 FYNNEI. This CDR3 has 13 residues. CDR3 protein: CASRDRYNQPQHF. The DNA for the CDR3 is TGTGCCAGCCGGGACAGGTACAATCAGCCCCAGCATTTT.

The genes are TRBV7-2 and TRBJ2-3, with D perhaps matching TRBD1 (6 bases). The ends were cut back, 3 bases at V and 4 bases at J, with 14 bases in the middle. The CDR3 spans 15 residues. CDR1 is SGHTA and CDR2 is FQGNSA in the germline V gene. The CDR3 DNA follows: TGTGCCAGCAGCTTCGTGTGGGGGCAGGCAGATACGCAGTATTTT. Encoded protein: CASSFVWGQADTQYF.

The V gene is TRBV7-7, the J gene TRBJ1-5, with D possibly matching TRBD1 (5 bases). CDR3 length equals 12 residues. Trimming took off 5 bases at V and 11 bases at J, with 13 bases between the two ends. Germline-derived CDR1 and CDR2 are SSHAT and FNYEAQ (reference sequence). DNA for the CDR3: TGTGCCAGCAGCCCCGTGGGGGGTACCCAGCATTTT. Residues: CASSPVGGTQHF.

This clone appeared a single time. The J gene is TRBJ1-6, the V gene TRBV6-6, with D unclear. Germline loops: CDR1 MNHNY, CDR2 SVGAGI (reference sequence). This CDR3 has 12 residues. V gave up 6 bases and J gave up 8 bases, with 8 bases separating them. The CDR3 DNA reads as TGTGCCAGCAGGGATCGGTATTCACCCCTCCACTTT. This codes for CASRDRYSPLHF.

The table lists this clone with a count of one. The chain has TRBV5-1 and TRBJ1-1; possibly TRBD1 for D (5 bases). The CDR3 is made up of 16 amino acids. Germline V gene lookup returns CDR1 SGHRS and CDR2 YFSETQ. Deletions cut 4 bases from V and 4 bases from J, with 20 bases between. The chain's CDR3 is CASSQGPSGGGTEAFF. CDR3 coding DNA: TGCGCCAGCAGCCAGGGACCCTCTGGGGGAGGCACTGAAGCTTTCTTT.